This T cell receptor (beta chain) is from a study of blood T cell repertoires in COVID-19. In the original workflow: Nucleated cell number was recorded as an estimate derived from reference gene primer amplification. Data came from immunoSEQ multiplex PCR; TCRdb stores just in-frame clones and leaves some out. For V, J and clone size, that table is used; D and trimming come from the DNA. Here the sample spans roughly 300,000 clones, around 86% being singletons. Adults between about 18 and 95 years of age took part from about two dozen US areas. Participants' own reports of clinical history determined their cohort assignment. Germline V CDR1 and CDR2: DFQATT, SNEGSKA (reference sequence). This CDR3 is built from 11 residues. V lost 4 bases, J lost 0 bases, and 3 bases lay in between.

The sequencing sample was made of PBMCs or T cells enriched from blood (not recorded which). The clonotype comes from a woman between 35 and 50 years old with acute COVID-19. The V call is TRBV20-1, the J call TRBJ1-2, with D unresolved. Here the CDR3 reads CSATANYGYTF. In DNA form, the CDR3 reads TGCAGTGCTACAGCTAACTATGGCTACACCTTC.